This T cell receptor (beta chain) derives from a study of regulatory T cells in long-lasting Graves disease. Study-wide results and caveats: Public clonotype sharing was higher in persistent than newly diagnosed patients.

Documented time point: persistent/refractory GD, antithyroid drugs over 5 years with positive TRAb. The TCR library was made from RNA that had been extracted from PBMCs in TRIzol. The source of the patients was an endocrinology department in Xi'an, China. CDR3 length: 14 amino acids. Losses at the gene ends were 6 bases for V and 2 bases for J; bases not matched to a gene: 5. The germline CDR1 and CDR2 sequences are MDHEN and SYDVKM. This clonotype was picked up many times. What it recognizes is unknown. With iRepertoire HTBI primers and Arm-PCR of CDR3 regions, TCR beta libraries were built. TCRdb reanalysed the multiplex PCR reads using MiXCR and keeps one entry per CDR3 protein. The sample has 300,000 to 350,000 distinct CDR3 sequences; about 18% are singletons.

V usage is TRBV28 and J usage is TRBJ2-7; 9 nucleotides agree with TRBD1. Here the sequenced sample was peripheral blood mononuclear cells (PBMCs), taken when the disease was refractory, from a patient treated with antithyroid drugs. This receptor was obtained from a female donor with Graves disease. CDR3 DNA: TGTGCCAGCAGCCAGGGACAGGGTCCCTACGAGCAGTACTTC. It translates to CASSQGQGPYEQYF. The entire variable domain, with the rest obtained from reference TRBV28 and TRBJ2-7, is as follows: DVKVTQSSRYLVKRTGEKVFLECVQDMDHENMFWYRQDPGLGLRLIYFSYDVKMKEKGDIPEGYSVSREKKERFSLILESASTNQTSMYLCASSQGQGPYEQYFGPGTRLTVT.